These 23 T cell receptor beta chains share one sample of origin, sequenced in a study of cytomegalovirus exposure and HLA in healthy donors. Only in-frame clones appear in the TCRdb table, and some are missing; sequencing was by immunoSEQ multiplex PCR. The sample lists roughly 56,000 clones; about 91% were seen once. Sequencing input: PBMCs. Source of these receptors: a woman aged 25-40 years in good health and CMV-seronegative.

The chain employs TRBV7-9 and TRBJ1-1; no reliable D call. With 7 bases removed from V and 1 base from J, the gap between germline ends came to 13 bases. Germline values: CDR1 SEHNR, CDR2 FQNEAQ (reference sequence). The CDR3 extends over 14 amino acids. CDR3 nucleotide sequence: TGTGCCAGCACCGAGACACCGCAGAACACTGAAGCTTTCTTT. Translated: CASTETPQNTEAFF.

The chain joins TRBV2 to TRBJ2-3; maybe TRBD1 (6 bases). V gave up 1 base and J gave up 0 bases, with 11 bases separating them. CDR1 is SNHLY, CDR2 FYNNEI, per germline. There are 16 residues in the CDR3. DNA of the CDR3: TGTGCCAGCAGTGAAGGGGGCCAGGGGAGCACAGATACGCAGTATTTT. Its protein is CASSEGGQGSTDTQYF.

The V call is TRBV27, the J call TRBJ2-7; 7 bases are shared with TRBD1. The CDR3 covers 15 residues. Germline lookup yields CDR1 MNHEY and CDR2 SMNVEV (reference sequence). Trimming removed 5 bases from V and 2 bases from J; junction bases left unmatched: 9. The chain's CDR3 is CASSEEGAAAYEQYF. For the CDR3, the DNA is TGTGCCAGCAGTGAAGAGGGGGCAGCGGCCTACGAGCAGTACTTC.

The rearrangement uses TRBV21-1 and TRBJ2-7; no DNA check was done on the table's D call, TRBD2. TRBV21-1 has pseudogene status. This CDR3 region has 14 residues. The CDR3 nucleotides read TGTGCCAGCAGCAAAACCGGGAGCTCCTACGAGCAGTACTTC. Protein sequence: CASSKTGSSYEQYF.

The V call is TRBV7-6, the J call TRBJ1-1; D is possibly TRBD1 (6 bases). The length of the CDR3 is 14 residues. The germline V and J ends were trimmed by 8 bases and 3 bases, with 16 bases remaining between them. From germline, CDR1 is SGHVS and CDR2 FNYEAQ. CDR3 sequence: CASGRYRDDTEAFF. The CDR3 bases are TGTGCCAGCGGAAGATACAGGGATGACACTGAAGCTTTCTTT.

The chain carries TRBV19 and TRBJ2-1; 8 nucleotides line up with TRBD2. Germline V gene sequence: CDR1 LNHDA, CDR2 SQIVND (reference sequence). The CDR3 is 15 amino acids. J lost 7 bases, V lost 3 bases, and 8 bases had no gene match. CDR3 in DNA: TGTGCCAGTAGTATTCGGGATAGCGGGAATAATGAGCAGTTCTTC. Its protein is CASSIRDSGNNEQFF.

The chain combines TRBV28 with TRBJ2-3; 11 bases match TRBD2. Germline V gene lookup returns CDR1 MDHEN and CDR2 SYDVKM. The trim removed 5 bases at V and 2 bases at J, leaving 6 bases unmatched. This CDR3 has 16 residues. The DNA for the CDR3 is TGTGCCAGCAGTCTTCGACTAGCGGGACTCACAGATACGCAGTATTTT. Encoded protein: CASSLRLAGLTDTQYF.

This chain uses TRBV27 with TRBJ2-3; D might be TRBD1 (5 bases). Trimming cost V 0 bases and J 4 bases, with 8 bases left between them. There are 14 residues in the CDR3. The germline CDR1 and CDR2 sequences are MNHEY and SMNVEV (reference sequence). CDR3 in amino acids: CASSLSLGPDTQYF. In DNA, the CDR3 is TGTGCCAGCAGTTTATCGTTGGGGCCAGATACGCAGTATTTT.

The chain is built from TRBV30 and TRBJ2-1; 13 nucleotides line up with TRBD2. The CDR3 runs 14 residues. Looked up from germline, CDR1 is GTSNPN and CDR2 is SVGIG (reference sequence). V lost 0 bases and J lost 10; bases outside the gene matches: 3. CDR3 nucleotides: TGTGCCTGGAGTGTTGGACTAGCGGGAGAGGAGCAGTTCTTC. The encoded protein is CAWSVGLAGEEQFF.

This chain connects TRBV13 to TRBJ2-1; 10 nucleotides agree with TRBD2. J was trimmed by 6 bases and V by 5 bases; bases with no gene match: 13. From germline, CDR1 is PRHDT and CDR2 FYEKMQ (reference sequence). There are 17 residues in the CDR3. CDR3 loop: CASSRTPASGSINEQFF. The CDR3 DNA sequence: TGTGCCAGCAGCCGAACCCCCGCTAGCGGGAGTATCAATGAGCAGTTCTTC. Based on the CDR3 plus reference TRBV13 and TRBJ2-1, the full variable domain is AAGVIQSPRHLIKEKRETATLKCYPIPRHDTVYWYQQGPGQDPQFLISFYEKMQSDKGSIPDRFSAQQFSDYHSELNMSSLELGDSALYFCASSRTPASGSINEQFFGPGTRLTVL.

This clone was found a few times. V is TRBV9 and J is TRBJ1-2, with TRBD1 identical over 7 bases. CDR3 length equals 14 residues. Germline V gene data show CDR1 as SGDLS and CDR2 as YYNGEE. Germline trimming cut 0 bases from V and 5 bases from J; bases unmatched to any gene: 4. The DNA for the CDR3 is TGTGCCAGCAGCGTAGGGCAGGGGGTTTATGGCTACACCTTC. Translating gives CASSVGQGVYGYTF.

CDR3 nucleotide sequence: TGTGCCAGCCGGTGGAAACAGGACGGCTACACCTTC. Translated, it gives CASRWKQDGYTF. V and J are TRBV6-5 and TRBJ1-2; a possible D gene is TRBD1 (5 bases). V lost 8 bases to trimming and J lost 8 bases, with 15 bases between them. There are 12 residues in the CDR3. Germline-derived CDR1 and CDR2 are MNHEY and SVGAGI.

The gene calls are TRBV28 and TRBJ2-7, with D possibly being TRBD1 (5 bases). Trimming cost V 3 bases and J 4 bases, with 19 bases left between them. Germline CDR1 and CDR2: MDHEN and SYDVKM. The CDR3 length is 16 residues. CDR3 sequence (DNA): TGTGCCAGCAGTTTCTCTCAGGGATTTATAAGTTACGAGCAGTACTTC. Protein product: CASSFSQGFISYEQYF.

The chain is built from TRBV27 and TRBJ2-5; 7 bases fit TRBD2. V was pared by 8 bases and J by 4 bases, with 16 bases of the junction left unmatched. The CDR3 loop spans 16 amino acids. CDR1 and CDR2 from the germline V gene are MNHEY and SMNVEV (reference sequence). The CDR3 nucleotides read TGTGCCAGCGGTGTAAGTTCGGCGGGAGTCGGAGAGACCCAGTACTTC. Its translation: CASGVSSAGVGETQYF.

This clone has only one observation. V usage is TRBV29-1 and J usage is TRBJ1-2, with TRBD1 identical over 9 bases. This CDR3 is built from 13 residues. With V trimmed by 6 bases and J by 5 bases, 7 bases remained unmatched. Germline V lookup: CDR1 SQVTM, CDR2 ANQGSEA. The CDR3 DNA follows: TGCAGCGTCGGGTGGGGACAGGGTTATGGCTACACCTTC. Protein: CSVGWGQGYGYTF.

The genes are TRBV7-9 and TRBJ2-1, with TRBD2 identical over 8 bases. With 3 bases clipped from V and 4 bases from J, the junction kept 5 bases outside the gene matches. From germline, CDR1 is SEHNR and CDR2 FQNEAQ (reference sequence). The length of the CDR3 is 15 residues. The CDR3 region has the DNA TGTGCCAGCAGCTTTGTTAGCGGGACTTACAATGAGCAGTTCTTC. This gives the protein CASSFVSGTYNEQFF.

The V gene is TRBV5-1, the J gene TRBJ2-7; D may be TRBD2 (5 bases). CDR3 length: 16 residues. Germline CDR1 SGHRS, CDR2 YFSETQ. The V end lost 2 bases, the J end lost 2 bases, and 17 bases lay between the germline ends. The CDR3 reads CASSFWRSDSTYEQYF. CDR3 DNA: TGCGCCAGCAGCTTCTGGCGGTCGGACTCAACCTACGAGCAGTACTTC. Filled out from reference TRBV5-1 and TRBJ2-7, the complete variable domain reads KAGVTQTPRYLIKTRGQQVTLSCSPISGHRSVSWYQQTPGQGLQFLFEYFSETQRNKGNFPGRFSGRQFSNSRSEMNVSTLELGDSALYLCASSFWRSDSTYEQYFGPGTRLTVT.

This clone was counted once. The CDR3 DNA reads as TGTGCCAGCAGCCTAAGCGGGACTGCGTATGAGCAGTTCTTC. This translates into CASSLSGTAYEQFF. This rearrangement joins TRBV11-2 to TRBJ2-1; 7 nucleotides match TRBD2. CDR3 length equals 14 residues. The trim removed 5 bases at V and 8 bases at J, leaving 9 bases unmatched. Looked up from germline, CDR1 is SGHAT and CDR2 is FQNNGV.

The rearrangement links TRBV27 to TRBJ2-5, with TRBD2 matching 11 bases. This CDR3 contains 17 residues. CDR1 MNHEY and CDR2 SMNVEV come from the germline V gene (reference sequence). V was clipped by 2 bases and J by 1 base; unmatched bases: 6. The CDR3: CASSLVGTSGSQETQYF. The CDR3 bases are TGTGCCAGCAGTTTAGTTGGGACTAGCGGTTCCCAAGAGACCCAGTACTTC.

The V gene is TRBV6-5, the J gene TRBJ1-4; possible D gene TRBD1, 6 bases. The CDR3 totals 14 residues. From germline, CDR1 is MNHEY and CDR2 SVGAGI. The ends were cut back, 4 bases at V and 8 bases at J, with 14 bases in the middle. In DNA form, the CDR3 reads TGTGCCAGCAGTTCTATCCTTACAGGGGAAAAACTGTTTTTT. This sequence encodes CASSSILTGEKLFF.

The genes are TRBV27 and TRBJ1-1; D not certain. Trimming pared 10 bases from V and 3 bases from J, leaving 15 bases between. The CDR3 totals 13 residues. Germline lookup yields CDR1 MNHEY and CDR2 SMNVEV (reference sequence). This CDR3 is CATSRFSYTEAFF. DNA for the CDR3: TGTGCCACTTCACGGTTTTCTTACACTGAAGCTTTCTTT.

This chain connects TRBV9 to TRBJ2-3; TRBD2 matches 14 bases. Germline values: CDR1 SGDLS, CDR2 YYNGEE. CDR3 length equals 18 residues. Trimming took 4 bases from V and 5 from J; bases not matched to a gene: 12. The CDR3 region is CASSIFPGLAGVVDTQYF. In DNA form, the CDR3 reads TGTGCCAGCAGCATATTCCCGGGACTAGCGGGAGTGGTAGATACGCAGTATTTT.

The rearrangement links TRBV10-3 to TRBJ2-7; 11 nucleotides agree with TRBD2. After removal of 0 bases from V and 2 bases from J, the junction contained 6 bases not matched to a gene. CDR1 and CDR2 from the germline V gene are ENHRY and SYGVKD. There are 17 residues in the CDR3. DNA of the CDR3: TGTGCCATCAGTGAGTCTAGCGGGAGGGCCGCCGCCTACGAGCAGTACTTC. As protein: CAISESSGRAAAYEQYF.